What follows is one TCR beta chain and its context. Only in-frame clones appear in the TCRdb table, and some are missing; sequencing was by immunoSEQ multiplex PCR. The sample lists roughly 330,000 clones, about 90% seen once, with about 5% in the top ten. The sample is drawn from a study of blood T cell repertoires in COVID-19. Across the whole study: T cells, B-cell-depleted T cells, or PBMCs supplied cDNA or gDNA.

Germline CDR1 and CDR2: MNHEY and SMNVEV (reference sequence). Trimming stripped 2 bases from V and 14 bases from J, with 16 bases between. The CDR3 runs to 14 residues. The study recruited people aged roughly 18 to 95 years across approximately 24 US areas. Assignments of participants to cohorts depended upon their own reported clinical history. Cohort 3 recovered donors had two negative PCRs, clearance, or symptom resolution. The specimen was PBMCs or T cells enriched from blood (not recorded which). The source of this sequence is a man under 40 who had recovered from COVID-19. This rearrangement joins TRBV27 to TRBJ1-6; perhaps TRBD1 as D (5 bases). The CDR3 nucleotides are TGTGCCAGCAGTTTAGGCCAGGGCCCTGTGTCCCTCCACTTT. Its translation is CASSLGQGPVSLHF.